This T cell receptor (beta chain) comes out of a study of Graves' ophthalmopathy and Graves' hyperthyroidism. Study-wide results and limits: Sensitivity reached around 67% and specificity approximately 72% when the model predicted ophthalmopathy progression.

This clonotype was picked up many times. What it recognizes is unknown. RNA transcripts yielded amplified TCR beta CDR3 regions. The library came from an HTBI-primed first-round RT-PCR and a second-round multiplex PCR. MiXCR, run by TCRdb on the multiplex PCR reads, gives a single entry per CDR3 protein. There are over 150,000 distinct CDR3 sequences in the sample; under 40% occur only once, and about 6% lies in the top ten. Germline CDR1 reads LGHDT; CDR2 reads YNNKEL (reference sequence). V was clipped by 0 bases and J by 9 bases, with 17 bases between them. The CDR3 consists of 15 residues. This sequence joins TRBV3-1 and TRBJ1-2; TRBD1 is a possible D gene (6 bases). This clonotype originated in a woman aged 40 to 50 with Graves' ophthalmopathy. Sequencing was carried out using peripheral blood. DNA of the CDR3: TGTGCCAGCAGCCAAGAGGGAGGGGGATGGTTTAGCTACACCTTC. It codes for CASSQEGGGWFSYTF.